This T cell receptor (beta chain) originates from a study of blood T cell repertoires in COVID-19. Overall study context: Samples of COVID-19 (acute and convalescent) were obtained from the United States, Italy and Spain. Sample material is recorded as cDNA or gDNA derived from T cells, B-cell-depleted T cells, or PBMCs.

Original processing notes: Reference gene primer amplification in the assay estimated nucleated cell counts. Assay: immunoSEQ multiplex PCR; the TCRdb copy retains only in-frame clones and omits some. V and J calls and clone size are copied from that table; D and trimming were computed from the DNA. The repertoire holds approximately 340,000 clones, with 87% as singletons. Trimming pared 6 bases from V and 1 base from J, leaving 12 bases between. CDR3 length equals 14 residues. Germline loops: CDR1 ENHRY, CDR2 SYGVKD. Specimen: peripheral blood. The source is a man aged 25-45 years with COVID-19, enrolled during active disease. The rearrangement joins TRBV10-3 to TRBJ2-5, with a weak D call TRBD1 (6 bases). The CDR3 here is CAIRVTGPQETQYF. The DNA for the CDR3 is TGTGCCATCAGGGTTACAGGGCCCCAAGAGACCCAGTACTTC.